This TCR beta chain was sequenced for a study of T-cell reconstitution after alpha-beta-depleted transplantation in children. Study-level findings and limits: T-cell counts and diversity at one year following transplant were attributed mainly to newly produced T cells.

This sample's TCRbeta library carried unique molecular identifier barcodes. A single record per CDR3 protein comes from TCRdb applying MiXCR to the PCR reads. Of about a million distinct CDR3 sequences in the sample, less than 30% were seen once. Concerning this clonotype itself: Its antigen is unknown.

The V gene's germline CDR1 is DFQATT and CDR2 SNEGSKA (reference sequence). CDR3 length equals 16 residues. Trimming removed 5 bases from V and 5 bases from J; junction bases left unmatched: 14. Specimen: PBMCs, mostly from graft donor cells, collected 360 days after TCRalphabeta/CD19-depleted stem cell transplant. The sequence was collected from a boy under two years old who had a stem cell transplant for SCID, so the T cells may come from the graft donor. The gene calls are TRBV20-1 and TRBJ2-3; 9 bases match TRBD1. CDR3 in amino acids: CSAVPGQGISGDTQYF. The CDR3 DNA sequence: TGCAGTGCTGTTCCGGGACAGGGCATATCGGGAGATACGCAGTATTTT.